This is a list of T cell receptor beta chains from one sample in a study of OX40 agonist ivuxolimab in advanced cancers. Some clones are missing from TCRdb's copy, which holds only in-frame ones; the method was immunoSEQ multiplex PCR. Of 60,000 to 80,000 clones in the sample, about four fifths were seen once. The sample in question was CD4+ or CD8+ T cells sorted from blood, obtained in a trial of the OX40 agonist ivuxolimab. These receptors all stem from an adult with an advanced solid tumor such as melanoma, head and neck, liver or kidney cancer. The CDR3 runs from the conserved cysteine through the conserved F or W. The D gene is left open where the match is weak. Only some rows state a clone size, as once, few, many or a class for expanded clones.

>TRBJ2-5|.|TRBD2|TRBV7-2
CASSPSAGGRETQYF
TGTGCCAGCAGCCCCTCGGCGGGGGGGCGGGAGACCCAGTACTTC
>TRBJ1-6|.|TRBD1|TRBV9
CASSVRDRGGSPLHF
TGTGCCAGCAGCGTGAGGGACAGGGGCGGATCACCCCTCCACTTT
>TRBJ2-2|.|.|TRBV5-1
CASSLEGRDRELFF
TGCGCCAGCAGCTTGGAGGGGCGGGACCGGGAGCTGTTTTTT
>TRBJ1-2|.|.|TRBV5-6
CASSLVARAYGCTF
TGTGCCAGCAGCTTGGTTGCCAGGGCCTATGGCTGCACCTTC
>TRBJ1-6|few|.|TRBV19
CASSIGSYNSPLHF
TGTGCCAGTAGTATCGGCAGTTATAATTCACCCCTCCACTTT
>TRBJ2-3|.|TRBD1|TRBV11-2
CASSLEPGQGTSTQYF
TGTGCCAGCAGCTTAGAGCCGGGACAGGGGACGAGTACGCAGTATTTT
>TRBJ2-1|.|.|TRBV27
CASSFLRVNLPTYNEQFF
TGTGCCAGCAGTTTCCTTAGGGTAAATCTCCCTACCTACAATGAGCAGTTCTTC
>TRBJ2-7|once|.|TRBV5-1
CASSLPGPSYEQYF
TGCGCCAGCAGTTTACCGGGACCATCCTACGAGCAGTACTTC
>TRBJ1-5|.|.|TRBV5-8
CASSLGGRSNQPQHF
TGTGCCAGCAGCTTGGGGGGTCGGAGCAATCAGCCCCAGCATTTT
>TRBJ1-1|.|TRBD1|TRBV29-1
CSVELTGGGSEAFF
TGCAGCGTTGAATTGACAGGGGGCGGGTCTGAAGCTTTCTTT
>TRBJ1-1|.|.|TRBV7-2
CASSRRVGPEAFF
TGTGCCAGCAGCCGTAGGGTAGGGCCTGAAGCTTTCTTT
>TRBJ2-7|.|TRBD1|TRBV4-2
CASSQPGQGAYEQYF
TGTGCCAGCAGCCAGCCGGGACAGGGTGCCTACGAGCAGTACTTC
>TRBJ1-6|once|TRBD1|TRBV6-6
CASVMGRGSSPLHF
TGTGCCAGCGTTATGGGCAGGGGGTCCTCACCCCTCCACTTT
>TRBJ2-1|once|.|TRBV5-1
CASSLVGGPGSYNEQFF
TGCGCCAGCAGCTTGGTAGGGGGTCCTGGGTCCTACAATGAGCAGTTCTTC
>TRBJ2-3|.|.|TRBV27
CASSLTVGTSTDTQYF
TGTGCCAGCAGTTTAACGGTGGGAACTAGCACAGATACGCAGTATTTT
>TRBJ1-3|once|.|TRBV2
CASMGTGGYGNTIYF
TGTGCCAGCATGGGTACTGGGGGATACGGAAACACCATATATTTT
>TRBJ1-2|.|TRBD1|TRBV7-2
CASTDRVTPRGYTF
TGTGCCAGCACCGACAGGGTAACCCCTCGAGGCTACACCTTC